This paragraph covers one T cell receptor (beta chain) sequence. No antigen is known for it. At one of its ends the junction is not consistent with the germline gene, which may arise from a read error. The V gene's germline CDR1 is SGHNT and CDR2 YYREEE (reference sequence). This CDR3 is 16 amino acids long. The data stem from a study of tumor and adjacent non-tumor tissue in lung cancer. Overall study: Histology: about a dozen adenocarcinoma, a couple of squamous cell carcinoma, 1 small cell lung cancer. The patients, 9 to 11 men and roughly 5 women, were roughly 30 to 85 with stage I to III disease.

The library came from three nested PCR rounds adapted from ARM-PCR protocols. TCRdb itself ran the multiplex PCR reads through MiXCR, one entry per CDR3 protein. The sample includes 120,000 or so distinct CDR3 sequences, over 75% of them seen just once. Study conclusions and caveats: Top 100 clones took a larger repertoire share in normal lung. Shorter survival was associated with higher TCR diversity in tumors.

RNA was extracted from bulk tissue without any cell sorting. The TCR originated in a man between 65 and 85 years old with non-small cell lung cancer. Material: lung tumor tissue. The chain employs TRBV5-4 and TRBJ1-1; D may be TRBD1 (6 bases). The CDR3, as DNA: TGTGCCAGCAGCTTGGCCGGGGGGAGGGGGGGCACTGAAGCCTTATTT. Translation gives CASSLAGGRGGTEALF.